A selection of T cell receptor beta chains follows, all from one sample in a study of PD-1 blockade in classical Hodgkin lymphoma. The repertoire was sequenced with immunoSEQ multiplex PCR; TCRdb's copy has only in-frame clones and lacks some. The sample includes about 23,000 clones, about three quarters of them seen just once. This sample comprised peripheral blood mononuclear cells (PBMCs), obtained before the second cycle of nivolumab. Every receptor here comes from a human donor with classical Hodgkin lymphoma. Each CDR3 is given with its conserved first and last residue. Each record gives: J gene, clone size, D gene, V gene, CDR3 protein, CDR3 DNA. The D gene is left open where the match is weak. Clone size is given for some rows only: seen once, a few or many times, or a class if the clone is expanded.

J gene: TRBJ1-2; clone size: NA; D gene: NA; V gene: TRBV7-9; CDR3 protein: CASSFRNYGYTF; CDR3 DNA: TGTGCCAGCAGCTTTAGGAACTATGGCTACACCTTC
J gene: TRBJ1-2; clone size: NA; D gene: NA; V gene: TRBV29-1; CDR3 protein: CSSGTGGNYGYTF; CDR3 DNA: TGCAGCAGTGGGACGGGGGGGAACTATGGCTACACCTTC
J gene: TRBJ2-1; clone size: NA; D gene: TRBD2; V gene: TRBV5-4; CDR3 protein: CASSLAAGLAVYNEQFF; CDR3 DNA: TGTGCCAGCAGCTTGGCCGCCGGACTAGCGGTTTACAATGAGCAGTTCTTC
J gene: TRBJ2-3; clone size: NA; D gene: NA; V gene: TRBV5-1; CDR3 protein: CASSLSGTSTDTQYF; CDR3 DNA: TGCGCCAGCAGCCTTAGCGGTACTAGCACAGATACGCAGTATTTT
J gene: TRBJ1-5; clone size: NA; D gene: TRBD1; V gene: TRBV28; CDR3 protein: CASRSGGPPQHF; CDR3 DNA: TGTGCCAGCAGATCAGGGGGACCGCCCCAGCATTTT
J gene: TRBJ1-1; clone size: NA; D gene: NA; V gene: TRBV5-1; CDR3 protein: CASSLVALTNTEAFF; CDR3 DNA: TGCGCCAGCAGCTTGGTGGCTCTAACGAACACTGAAGCTTTCTTT
J gene: TRBJ2-3; clone size: NA; D gene: NA; V gene: TRBV6-1; CDR3 protein: CASSEAGTDTQYF; CDR3 DNA: TGTGCCAGCAGTGAAGCTGGGACGGATACGCAGTATTTT
J gene: TRBJ2-7; clone size: NA; D gene: NA; V gene: TRBV29-1; CDR3 protein: CSVPDGNSYEQYF; CDR3 DNA: TGCAGCGTGCCAGACGGGAACTCCTACGAGCAGTACTTC
J gene: TRBJ2-1; clone size: NA; D gene: NA; V gene: TRBV11-2; CDR3 protein: CASSPIRSSYNEQFF; CDR3 DNA: TGTGCCAGCAGCCCTATTCGGAGCTCCTACAATGAGCAGTTCTTC
J gene: TRBJ1-5; clone size: NA; D gene: NA; V gene: TRBV6-6; CDR3 protein: CATRNGELNQPQHF; CDR3 DNA: TGTGCCACCCGGAACGGTGAACTCAATCAGCCCCAGCATTTT
J gene: TRBJ2-2; clone size: NA; D gene: NA; V gene: TRBV14; CDR3 protein: CASSQAPPNTGELFF; CDR3 DNA: TGTGCCAGCAGCCAAGCCCCCCCGAACACCGGGGAGCTGTTTTTT
J gene: TRBJ1-5; clone size: NA; D gene: NA; V gene: TRBV5-6; CDR3 protein: CASSFPGQPQHF; CDR3 DNA: TGTGCCAGCAGCTTCCCGGGTCAGCCCCAGCATTTT
J gene: TRBJ2-3; clone size: NA; D gene: NA; V gene: TRBV15; CDR3 protein: CATSRGHGGSTDTQYF; CDR3 DNA: TGTGCCACCAGCAGAGGCCACGGGGGTAGTACAGATACGCAGTATTTT
J gene: TRBJ2-3; clone size: once; D gene: NA; V gene: TRBV7-9; CDR3 protein: CASSRAGDTQYF; CDR3 DNA: TGTGCCAGCAGCCGAGCTGGAGATACGCAGTATTTT
J gene: TRBJ2-2; clone size: NA; D gene: NA; V gene: TRBV28; CDR3 protein: CASSSASGRGTGELFF; CDR3 DNA: TGTGCCAGCAGTTCGGCCAGCGGAAGAGGCACCGGGGAGCTGTTTTTT
J gene: TRBJ2-3; clone size: NA; D gene: TRBD2; V gene: TRBV15; CDR3 protein: CATSLAGGSTDTQYF; CDR3 DNA: TGTGCCACCAGCCTGGCGGGGGGTAGCACAGATACGCAGTATTTT
J gene: TRBJ2-7; clone size: NA; D gene: NA; V gene: TRBV18; CDR3 protein: CASFQGQESYEQYF; CDR3 DNA: TGTGCCAGCTTTCAGGGACAAGAGAGCTACGAGCAGTACTTC
J gene: TRBJ2-3; clone size: NA; D gene: NA; V gene: TRBV10-1; CDR3 protein: CATRHKVRASASTDTQYF; CDR3 DNA: TGCGCCACCAGACACAAAGTTCGGGCTAGCGCAAGCACAGATACGCAGTATTTT
J gene: TRBJ2-7; clone size: NA; D gene: TRBD2; V gene: TRBV27; CDR3 protein: CASSPTTSGRAYEQYF; CDR3 DNA: TGTGCCAGCAGTCCGACCACTAGCGGGAGGGCCTACGAGCAGTACTTC
J gene: TRBJ2-3; clone size: NA; D gene: TRBD2; V gene: TRBV2; CDR3 protein: CASRSSGVIYTQYF; CDR3 DNA: TGTGCCAGCAGGAGTAGCGGGGTCATTTATACGCAGTATTTT
J gene: TRBJ1-2; clone size: NA; D gene: NA; V gene: TRBV7-9; CDR3 protein: CASSDRGREANYGYTF; CDR3 DNA: TGTGCCAGCAGCGACCGAGGGCGAGAAGCTAACTATGGCTACACCTTC
J gene: TRBJ1-1; clone size: NA; D gene: TRBD1; V gene: TRBV7-9; CDR3 protein: CASSLQGAVEAFF; CDR3 DNA: TGTGCCAGCAGCTTACAGGGGGCGGTTGAAGCTTTCTTT
J gene: TRBJ1-5; clone size: NA; D gene: NA; V gene: TRBV30; CDR3 protein: CAWSPPSGKVQPQHF; CDR3 DNA: TGTGCCTGGAGCCCCCCCTCCGGGAAGGTTCAGCCCCAGCATTTT
J gene: TRBJ2-3; clone size: NA; D gene: NA; V gene: TRBV5-6; CDR3 protein: CASSLMTSTDTQYF; CDR3 DNA: TGTGCCAGCAGCTTGATGACCTCCACAGATACGCAGTATTTT
J gene: TRBJ2-5; clone size: NA; D gene: NA; V gene: TRBV6-1; CDR3 protein: CASRALLTDQETQYF; CDR3 DNA: TGTGCCAGCAGGGCTCTCTTGACAGACCAAGAGACCCAGTACTTC
J gene: TRBJ2-1; clone size: NA; D gene: NA; V gene: TRBV4-2; CDR3 protein: CASSHSLAEGDEQFF; CDR3 DNA: TGTGCCAGCAGCCATTCTCTAGCCGAGGGCGATGAGCAGTTCTTC
J gene: TRBJ2-2; clone size: NA; D gene: NA; V gene: TRBV27; CDR3 protein: CASSPRRTGELFF; CDR3 DNA: TGTGCCAGCAGTCCACGCCGCACCGGGGAGCTGTTTTTT
J gene: TRBJ2-7; clone size: NA; D gene: NA; V gene: TRBV6-6; CDR3 protein: CASSLAHSYEQYF; CDR3 DNA: TGTGCCAGCAGTCTAGCGCATTCCTACGAGCAGTACTTC
J gene: TRBJ1-1; clone size: once; D gene: NA; V gene: TRBV19; CDR3 protein: CASSIFEAAEAFF; CDR3 DNA: TGTGCCAGTAGTATATTCGAGGCGGCTGAAGCTTTCTTT
J gene: TRBJ2-1; clone size: NA; D gene: NA; V gene: TRBV10-3; CDR3 protein: CAISLEAAPYNEQFF; CDR3 DNA: TGTGCCATCTCATTGGAAGCGGCCCCCTACAATGAGCAGTTCTTC
J gene: TRBJ1-4; clone size: NA; D gene: NA; V gene: TRBV10-3; CDR3 protein: CAISDSVSNEKLFF; CDR3 DNA: TGTGCCATCAGTGACTCGGTCTCTAATGAAAAACTGTTTTTT
J gene: TRBJ2-5; clone size: NA; D gene: TRBD1; V gene: TRBV5-1; CDR3 protein: CASSLRDSAEETQYF; CDR3 DNA: TGCGCCAGCAGCCTGAGGGACAGCGCCGAAGAGACCCAGTACTTC
J gene: TRBJ1-5; clone size: once; D gene: NA; V gene: TRBV6-1; CDR3 protein: CASSEYSLSNQPQHF; CDR3 DNA: TGTGCCAGCAGTGAATACTCGCTCAGCAATCAGCCCCAGCATTTT
J gene: TRBJ2-7; clone size: NA; D gene: NA; V gene: TRBV11-2; CDR3 protein: CASSLQIPHEQYF; CDR3 DNA: TGTGCCAGCAGCTTACAAATACCCCACGAGCAGTACTTC
J gene: TRBJ2-7; clone size: NA; D gene: NA; V gene: TRBV14; CDR3 protein: CASSQTGNFYEQYF; CDR3 DNA: TGTGCCAGCAGCCAAACAGGGAACTTTTACGAGCAGTACTTC
J gene: TRBJ2-5; clone size: few; D gene: TRBD2; V gene: TRBV7-9; CDR3 protein: CASSYGLAGSQETQYF; CDR3 DNA: TGTGCCAGCAGCTACGGACTAGCGGGTTCCCAAGAGACCCAGTACTTC
J gene: TRBJ1-5; clone size: NA; D gene: NA; V gene: TRBV19; CDR3 protein: CASSSTWEPQHF; CDR3 DNA: TGTGCCAGTAGTTCCACCTGGGAGCCCCAGCATTTT
J gene: TRBJ2-1; clone size: NA; D gene: TRBD2; V gene: TRBV2; CDR3 protein: CASSEVGLAGEQFF; CDR3 DNA: TGTGCCAGCAGTGAAGTGGGGCTAGCGGGAGAGCAGTTCTTC
J gene: TRBJ1-1; clone size: few; D gene: NA; V gene: TRBV5-5; CDR3 protein: CASSHVGSNPEAFF; CDR3 DNA: TGTGCCAGCAGCCACGTGGGTTCGAATCCCGAAGCTTTCTTT
J gene: TRBJ2-5; clone size: NA; D gene: NA; V gene: TRBV20-1; CDR3 protein: CSATVGETQYF; CDR3 DNA: TGCAGTGCTACCGTAGGAGAGACCCAGTACTTC
J gene: TRBJ2-2; clone size: NA; D gene: TRBD1; V gene: TRBV19; CDR3 protein: CASSLRTGLNTGELFF; CDR3 DNA: TGTGCCAGTAGCCTACGGACAGGCCTGAACACCGGGGAGCTGTTTTTT
J gene: TRBJ1-2; clone size: NA; D gene: NA; V gene: TRBV7-9; CDR3 protein: CASSPGYTF; CDR3 DNA: TGTGCCAGCAGCCCTGGCTACACCTTC
J gene: TRBJ2-1; clone size: NA; D gene: TRBD2; V gene: TRBV5-6; CDR3 protein: CASSPFGGRTYNEQFF; CDR3 DNA: TGTGCCAGCAGCCCATTTGGCGGGAGGACCTACAATGAGCAGTTCTTC
J gene: TRBJ2-7; clone size: NA; D gene: NA; V gene: TRBV5-1; CDR3 protein: CASSSDGLYEQYF; CDR3 DNA: TGCGCCAGCAGCTCGGACGGACTCTACGAGCAGTACTTC
J gene: TRBJ2-2; clone size: NA; D gene: NA; V gene: TRBV6-5; CDR3 protein: CASSYSNPGTGELFF; CDR3 DNA: TGTGCCAGCAGTTACTCGAATCCAGGGACCGGGGAGCTGTTTTTT
J gene: TRBJ1-1; clone size: NA; D gene: NA; V gene: TRBV19; CDR3 protein: CASSIRGATEAFF; CDR3 DNA: TGTGCCAGTAGTATAAGGGGTGCGACTGAAGCTTTCTTT
J gene: TRBJ2-5; clone size: once; D gene: NA; V gene: TRBV5-1; CDR3 protein: CASSLRGGWEGETQYF; CDR3 DNA: TGCGCCAGCAGCTTGCGAGGGGGTTGGGAAGGAGAGACCCAGTACTTC
J gene: TRBJ1-4; clone size: NA; D gene: TRBD1; V gene: TRBV19; CDR3 protein: CASSPPRQGLNEKLFF; CDR3 DNA: TGTGCCAGTAGTCCCCCCCGACAGGGACTTAATGAAAAACTGTTTTTT
J gene: TRBJ2-7; clone size: NA; D gene: NA; V gene: TRBV19; CDR3 protein: CASSMRSGTLSYEQYF; CDR3 DNA: TGTGCCAGTAGTATGCGGTCAGGAACCCTGTCCTACGAGCAGTACTTC
J gene: TRBJ2-3; clone size: NA; D gene: TRBD1; V gene: TRBV10-3; CDR3 protein: CAIRLTGASTDTQYF; CDR3 DNA: TGTGCCATCAGGTTAACAGGGGCTAGCACAGATACGCAGTATTTT
J gene: TRBJ1-2; clone size: NA; D gene: NA; V gene: TRBV28; CDR3 protein: CASSASPLANYGYTF; CDR3 DNA: TGTGCCAGCAGTGCTAGCCCCCTGGCTAACTATGGCTACACCTTC